Following are 25 T cell receptor beta chains from one sample sequenced in a study of Tregs in tolerant kidney transplant recipients. The repertoire was sequenced with immunoSEQ multiplex PCR; TCRdb's copy has only in-frame clones and lacks some. Found here are about 94,000 clones, 80% to 95% of them singletons; the top ten hold 0.4% to 0.55%. The sequences come from CD4+ T cells from blood, collected before the transplant. The source is a human donor who received a combined kidney and bone marrow transplant.

The V gene is TRBV7-2, the J gene TRBJ1-2; TRBD1 is a possible D gene (5 bases). Trimming pared 4 bases from V and 9 bases from J, leaving 12 bases between. CDR3 length: 12 amino acids. Germline loops: CDR1 SGHTA, CDR2 FQGNSA. CDR3 sequence (DNA): TGTGCCAGCAGCTACACCAGGGCTAGCTACACCTTC. This sequence encodes CASSYTRASYTF.

This clone came up once. V gene TRBV7-2 combines with J gene TRBJ2-7, with D tentatively TRBD2 (5 bases). Looked up from germline, CDR1 is SGHTA and CDR2 is FQGNSA. The length of the CDR3 is 13 residues. V dropped 1 base and J dropped 5 bases, with 9 bases sitting between them. CDR3 loop: CASSLERDDEQYF. CDR3 sequence (DNA): TGTGCCAGCAGCTTAGAGAGGGATGACGAGCAGTACTTC.

The chain carries TRBV12-5 and TRBJ1-2, with D perhaps matching TRBD1 (5 bases). The V gene's germline CDR1 is LGHNT and CDR2 FRNRAP. Trimming pared 6 bases from V and 0 bases from J, leaving 17 bases between. The CDR3 consists of 16 residues. Written as DNA, the CDR3 is TGTGCTAGTGGCTTTGACAGTTTCTTAGCTAACTATGGCTACACCTTC. Amino acid sequence: CASGFDSFLANYGYTF.

In its sample, this clone was seen a few times. The chain links TRBV19 to TRBJ1-4, with a possible D match to TRBD1 (6 bases). The V gene's germline CDR1 is LNHDA and CDR2 SQIVND (reference sequence). This CDR3 is built from 15 residues. Trimming took off 9 bases at V and 9 bases at J, with 23 bases between the two ends. In DNA, the CDR3 is TGTGCCAGCCATGATACCGACAGGTCCCCAAAAAAACTGTTTTTT. Encoded protein: CASHDTDRSPKKLFF.

Concerning this clone itself: The junction shows a germline mismatch at one end, possibly a read error. The same CDR3 arises from other DNA sequences in this sample as well. J is TRBJ2-3 and V is TRBV25-1; D not resolved. The CDR3 covers 12 residues. Per germline, CDR1 MGHDK and CDR2 SYGVNS. The CDR3 DNA reads TGTGCCAGCAGTGGCTACACAGATACGCAATATTTT. This encodes CASSGYTDTQYF. The entire variable domain, with the rest obtained from reference TRBV25-1 and TRBJ2-3, is as follows: EADIYQTPRYLVIGTGKKITLECSQTMGHDKMYWYQQDPGMELHLIHYSYGVNSTEKGDLSSESTVSRIRTEHFPLTLESARPSHTSQYLCASSGYTDTQYFGPGTRLTVL.

This chain connects TRBV7-9 to TRBJ1-1, with 12 nucleotides matching TRBD1. The CDR3 extends over 15 amino acids. Germline CDR1 reads SEHNR; CDR2 reads FQNEAQ (reference sequence). J lost 5 bases, V lost 3 bases, and 4 bases had no gene match. CDR3 loop: CASSLGQGAWTEAFF. CDR3 nucleotide sequence: TGTGCCAGCAGCTTGGGACAGGGGGCATGGACTGAAGCTTTCTTT. Looking up the rest from reference TRBV7-9 and TRBJ1-1 gives the full variable domain: DTGVSQNPRHKITKRGQNVTFRCDPISEHNRLYWYRQTLGQGPEFLTYFQNEAQLEKSRLLSDRFSAERPKGSFSTLEIQRTEQGDSAMYLCASSLGQGAWTEAFFGQGTRLTVV.

This chain connects TRBV5-1 to TRBJ1-2; D remains ambiguous. This CDR3 has 14 residues. CDR1 is SGHRS and CDR2 is YFSETQ in the germline V gene. V lost 0 bases to trimming and J lost 0 bases, with 6 bases between them. CDR3 DNA sequence: TGCGCCAGCAGCTTGGATCCTACTAACTATGGCTACACCTTC. Translating gives CASSLDPTNYGYTF.

The gene calls are TRBV29-1 and TRBJ2-3, with 7 bases matching TRBD2. CDR3 size: 14 residues. Germline V gene data show CDR1 as SQVTM and CDR2 as ANQGSEA. V was pared by 8 bases and J by 0 bases, with 8 bases of the junction left unmatched. The CDR3 sequence is CSTSGTTSTDTQYF. The DNA for the CDR3 is TGCAGCACGAGCGGGACGACTAGCACAGATACGCAGTATTTT.

The gene calls are TRBV10-3 and TRBJ2-4, with a weak D call TRBD1 (5 bases). Trimming stripped 5 bases from V and 5 bases from J, with 7 bases between. This CDR3 has 12 amino acids. Germline CDR1 ENHRY, CDR2 SYGVKD. DNA of the CDR3: TGTGCCATCAGTACAGGAGAAAACATTCAGTACTTC. The encoded protein is CAISTGENIQYF.

The chain couples TRBV6-4 to TRBJ2-1, with 9 bases matching TRBD1. V lost 5 bases to trimming and J lost 2 bases; unmatched junction nucleotides: 10. The CDR3 covers 17 residues. CDR1 is MRHNA and CDR2 is SNTAGT in the germline V gene. The CDR3 spells CASSLRPQGAAYNEQFF. CDR3 nucleotides: TGTGCCAGCAGTTTACGACCACAGGGGGCGGCCTACAATGAGCAGTTCTTC.

This sequence joins TRBV7-2 and TRBJ1-1; 10 bases line up with TRBD1. Germline trimming cut 5 bases from V and 7 bases from J; bases unmatched to any gene: 7. Germline lookup yields CDR1 SGHTA and CDR2 FQGNSA. The CDR3 loop spans 14 amino acids. The CDR3 is CASSALTGGGEAFF. In nucleotides, the CDR3 is TGTGCCAGCAGCGCCCTGACAGGGGGCGGTGAAGCTTTCTTT.

The CDR3 spells CASSPGLAGIYNEQFF. CDR3 DNA: TGTGCCAGCAGCCCGGGACTAGCGGGAATCTACAATGAGCAGTTCTTC. The genes are TRBV5-4 and TRBJ2-1, with 13 bases matching TRBD2. Germline V gives CDR1 SGHNT, CDR2 YYREEE (reference sequence). The V segment lost 4 bases and the J segment 3 bases; nucleotides outside the gene matches: 4. The CDR3 loop spans 16 amino acids.

The chain carries TRBV2 and TRBJ2-1; tentative D call: TRBD2 (5 bases). CDR3 size: 13 residues. Deletions cut 6 bases from V and 1 base from J, with 7 bases between. Germline values: CDR1 SNHLY, CDR2 FYNNEI. The CDR3 sequence is CASRGGSYNEQFF. Here the CDR3 DNA reads TGTGCCAGCAGGGGCGGGTCCTACAATGAGCAGTTCTTC. The full variable domain, completed using reference TRBV2 and TRBJ2-1, is EPEVTQTPSHQVTQMGQEVILRCVPISNHLYFYWYRQILGQKVEFLVSFYNNEISEKSEIFDDQFSVERPDGSNFTLKIRSTKLEDSAMYFCASRGGSYNEQFFGPGTRLTVL.

The V call is TRBV28, the J call TRBJ2-3; 12 positions match TRBD2. Germline assignment: CDR1 MDHEN and CDR2 SYDVKM. V was clipped by 3 bases and J by 2 bases; unmatched bases: 21. CDR3 length equals 22 residues. The chain's CDR3 is CASSFIRGLLAGGPGDTDTQYF. The CDR3 DNA reads TGTGCCAGCAGTTTTATCAGGGGGCTGCTAGCGGGAGGGCCGGGGGACACAGATACGCAGTATTTT.

The J gene is TRBJ2-1, the V gene TRBV7-6; 7 nucleotides line up with TRBD1. The CDR3 is 11 residues long. Germline CDR1 is SGHVS and CDR2 is FNYEAQ. J was trimmed by 12 bases and V by 1 base; bases with no gene match: 0. The CDR3, as DNA: TGTGCCAGCAGCTTAGGACAGGGGCAGTTCTTC. It is translated as CASSLGQGQFF.

The rearrangement links TRBV5-1 to TRBJ2-3, with D perhaps TRBD2 (5 bases). V was clipped by 1 base and J by 10 bases, with 13 bases between them. CDR3 size: 13 residues. CDR1 SGHRS and CDR2 YFSETQ come from the germline V gene. CDR3 protein: CASSLRLEGAQYF. The CDR3, as DNA: TGCGCCAGCAGCTTGAGGCTCGAGGGTGCGCAGTATTTT.

The V and J genes are TRBV7-9 and TRBJ1-1; 9 positions agree with TRBD1. This CDR3 contains 13 residues. V lost 5 bases to trimming and J lost 11 bases; unmatched junction nucleotides: 9. Germline CDR1 SEHNR, CDR2 FQNEAQ (reference sequence). CDR3 sequence (DNA): TGTGCCAGCAGCCTACACCGACAGGGGGGGGCTTTCTTT. This codes for CASSLHRQGGAFF.

The chain links TRBV6-6 to TRBJ2-2; D not certain. CDR1 and CDR2 (germline): MNHNY, SVGAGI (reference sequence). V was shortened by 0 bases and J by 2 bases, with 10 bases between the two germline ends. The CDR3 length is 16 residues. CDR3 DNA sequence: TGTGCCAGCAGTTACTCGATATCGAGAAACACCGGGGAGCTGTTTTTT. This sequence encodes CASSYSISRNTGELFF.

The chain combines TRBV7-9 with TRBJ2-2; TRBD2 might be the D (6 bases). The V end was cut by 5 bases, the J end by 5 bases, with 12 bases between. The germline CDR1 and CDR2 sequences are SEHNR and FQNEAQ (reference sequence). The CDR3 covers 14 residues. CDR3 in DNA: TGTGCCAGCAGCGAAAAGCGGGTAACCGGGGAGCTGTTTTTT. It encodes CASSEKRVTGELFF.

The chain employs TRBV19 and TRBJ1-6; D might be TRBD1 (5 bases). V was pared by 3 bases and J by 0 bases, with 15 bases between. CDR3 length equals 18 residues. Per the germline V gene, CDR1 is LNHDA and CDR2 is SQIVND (reference sequence). The DNA of the CDR3 is TGTGCCAGTAGTATGCTCAGGGACTACAGCTCCTATAATTCACCCCTCCACTTT. Protein: CASSMLRDYSSYNSPLHF.

V gene TRBV5-1 combines with J gene TRBJ1-3; unclear D gene. The V gene lost 2 bases and the J gene lost 7 bases, with 4 bases spanning the gap. This CDR3 spans 11 amino acids. Germline loops: CDR1 SGHRS, CDR2 YFSETQ. This chain's CDR3 is CASSFRNTIYF. Written as DNA, the CDR3 is TGCGCCAGCAGCTTCAGGAACACCATATATTTT.

The rearrangement links TRBV7-9 to TRBJ1-5; TRBD1 agrees at 8 bases. This CDR3 spans 15 amino acids. V was clipped by 0 bases and J by 7 bases; unmatched bases: 5. The V gene's germline CDR1 is SEHNR and CDR2 FQNEAQ (reference sequence). This chain's CDR3 is CASSLAGQGGQPQHF. CDR3 sequence (DNA): TGTGCCAGCAGCTTAGCTGGACAGGGAGGGCAGCCCCAGCATTTT.

The chain's CDR3 is CASSVGQENTEAFF. Here the CDR3 DNA reads TGTGCCAGCAGCGTCGGACAGGAGAACACTGAAGCTTTCTTT. The chain couples TRBV11-2 to TRBJ1-1; 7 positions agree with TRBD1. The CDR3 has 14 amino acids. Germline V gene sequence: CDR1 SGHAT, CDR2 FQNNGV. The junction had 4 bases not matched to a gene; V was cut back by 5 bases and J by 1 base. Drawing the rest from reference TRBV11-2 and TRBJ1-1, the complete variable domain is EAGVAQSPRYKIIEKRQSVAFWCNPISGHATLYWYQQILGQGPKLLIQFQNNGVVDDSQLPKDRFSAERLKGVDSTLKIQPAKLEDSAVYLCASSVGQENTEAFFGQGTRLTVV.

V gene TRBV6-5 combines with J gene TRBJ2-7, with a possible D match to TRBD1 (6 bases). Germline V gene lookup returns CDR1 MNHEY and CDR2 SVGAGI. This CDR3 contains 16 residues. The V end was cut by 0 bases, the J end by 5 bases, with 17 bases between. In DNA, the CDR3 is TGTGCCAGCAGTTACTCGATCCCAGGCAGGGGTGACGAGCAGTACTTC. Its protein product is CASSYSIPGRGDEQYF.

The J gene is TRBJ2-7, the V gene TRBV2; 12 nucleotides match TRBD2. The V and J ends lost 6 bases and 3 bases, in that order; junction bases with no gene match: 6. The length of the CDR3 is 15 residues. The germline gives CDR1 SNHLY, CDR2 FYNNEI. The CDR3 DNA reads as TGTGCCAGCAGATCCGGACTAGCGGGGATCTACGAGCAGTACTTC. As protein: CASRSGLAGIYEQYF.